These 26 T cell receptor beta chains came from one sample sequenced in a study of blood T cell repertoires in COVID-19. Measured with immunoSEQ multiplex PCR; TCRdb has only the in-frame clones, and not every one. The repertoire includes roughly 200,000 clones, roughly 88% of them detected once, and 6.5% to 9% sits in the top ten. What was sequenced was peripheral blood. These receptors came from a woman in her thirties or forties with COVID-19, enrolled during active disease.

This chain joins TRBV27 and TRBJ1-1; D is possibly TRBD1 (5 bases). V was trimmed by 3 bases and J by 2 bases, leaving 16 bases between them. This CDR3 region has 16 residues. CDR1 and CDR2 (germline): MNHEY, SMNVEV (reference sequence). The CDR3 bases are TGTGCCAGCAGTTTGGGTGGGGGGGGAGGCAACACTGAAGCTTTCTTT. Its protein is CASSLGGGGGNTEAFF.

This clone has just one count. This chain connects TRBV25-1 to TRBJ1-4; D uncertain. Germline assignment: CDR1 MGHDK and CDR2 SYGVNS. V was pared by 4 bases and J by 6 bases, with 9 bases between. The CDR3 runs 13 residues. CDR3 bases: TGTGCCAGCAGTGGGGGAGGGTATGAAAAACTGTTTTTT. Residues: CASSGGGYEKLFF. The variable domain in full, completed from reference TRBV25-1 and TRBJ1-4, reads EADIYQTPRYLVIGTGKKITLECSQTMGHDKMYWYQQDPGMELHLIHYSYGVNSTEKGDLSSESTVSRIRTEHFPLTLESARPSHTSQYLCASSGGGYEKLFFGSGTQLSVL.

The gene calls are TRBV6-4 and TRBJ1-1; weak D call: TRBD1 (5 bases). From germline, CDR1 is MRHNA and CDR2 SNTAGT. Trimming left V 5 bases short and J 1 base short, with 17 bases between. This CDR3 has 16 residues. CDR3 region: CASSFTMAQGNTEAFF. CDR3 nucleotide sequence: TGTGCCAGCAGTTTTACCATGGCGCAGGGGAACACTGAAGCTTTCTTT.

In this sample, this clone turned up a few times. The gene calls are TRBV27 and TRBJ2-7; 8 nucleotides align to TRBD2. This CDR3 region has 18 residues. Germline CDR1 reads MNHEY; CDR2 reads SMNVEV (reference sequence). V was clipped by 4 bases and J by 3 bases; unmatched bases: 17. The CDR3 DNA sequence: TGTGCCAGCAGTTCGCGGACGGCCGGGACTAGGAATCGCTACGAGCAGTACTTC. Translated: CASSSRTAGTRNRYEQYF.

The chain employs TRBV5-1 and TRBJ2-3; D perhaps matches TRBD1 (5 bases). Trimming shortened V by 1 base and J by 2 bases, and 14 bases separated the two germline ends. The CDR3 runs 16 residues. CDR1 SGHRS and CDR2 YFSETQ come from the germline V gene. DNA of the CDR3: TGCGCCAGCAGCTTGTCGACGCAGGGCTCCACAGATACGCAGTATTTT. Its translation is CASSLSTQGSTDTQYF.

The chain combines TRBV25-1 with TRBJ1-2; unclear D gene. Trimming removed 2 bases from V and 4 bases from J, with 11 bases in between. Germline V gene sequence: CDR1 MGHDK, CDR2 SYGVNS. CDR3 size: 14 residues. CDR3 sequence: CASSERSDFYGYTF. CDR3 nucleotides: TGTGCCAGCAGTGAACGATCAGATTTCTATGGCTACACCTTC.

The chain combines TRBV24-1 with TRBJ1-4; TRBD1 is a possible D gene (5 bases). Trimming cost V 6 bases and J 7 bases, with 14 bases left between them. The CDR3 sequence is 14 residues long. Per the germline V gene, CDR1 is KGHDR and CDR2 is SFDVKD. The CDR3 region has the DNA TGTGCCACCAGTCAGACCGGGGGAGGTGAAAAACTGTTTTTT. This gives the protein CATSQTGGGEKLFF.

For this clone: An end of the junction does not agree with germline; a read error may underlie this. The V and J genes are TRBV18 and TRBJ1-1, with 7 positions matching TRBD1. CDR1 is KGHSH, CDR2 LQKENI, per germline. This CDR3 is built from 14 residues. Here the CDR3 DNA reads TGTGCCAGCTCTCCACAGGGGCGGAACACTGAAGCTTTCTTT. This translates into CASSPQGRNTEAFF.

This chain uses TRBV27 with TRBJ2-3; 7 bases fit TRBD2. After removal of 5 bases from V and 0 bases from J, the junction contained 8 bases not matched to a gene. Germline CDR1 and CDR2: MNHEY and SMNVEV (reference sequence). The CDR3 totals 16 residues. This chain's CDR3 is CASSTPAGPSTDTQYF. The CDR3 bases are TGTGCCAGCAGTACCCCAGCGGGGCCTAGCACAGATACGCAGTATTTT.

V and J are TRBV7-2 and TRBJ2-7, with 11 bases aligning to TRBD2. The CDR3 totals 18 residues. From germline, CDR1 is SGHTA and CDR2 FQGNSA. The J segment lost 2 bases and the V segment lost 1 base, leaving 10 bases of the junction unmatched. CDR3 sequence: CASSLGSGRAKVAYEQYF. The CDR3 nucleotides are TGTGCCAGCAGCTTAGGTAGCGGGAGGGCCAAAGTAGCCTACGAGCAGTACTTC.

With regard to this clone: An end of the junction differs from the germline gene, which may be a read error. Other DNA sequences in this specimen translate into the identical CDR3. The chain uses TRBV6-5 and TRBJ1-6, with 8 bases aligning to TRBD1. The germline V gene has CDR1 MNHEY and CDR2 SVGAGI. There are 14 residues in the CDR3. CDR3 sequence: CASIRDRGNSPLHF. CDR3 nucleotides: TGTGCCAGCATCCGAGACAGGGGTAATTCACCTCTCCACTTT.

The chain combines TRBV18 with TRBJ2-5; TRBD2 matches 12 bases. J lost 4 bases, V lost 3 bases, and 6 bases had no gene match. Per the germline V gene, CDR1 is KGHSH and CDR2 is LQKENI. The CDR3 sequence is 16 residues long. The CDR3 is CASSPASGGAGETQYF. In DNA, the CDR3 is TGTGCCAGCTCACCGGCTAGCGGGGGGGCCGGAGAGACCCAGTACTTC.

V usage is TRBV19 and J usage is TRBJ2-1; D remains unclear. The CDR3 is 12 residues long. Germline CDR1 and CDR2: LNHDA and SQIVND (reference sequence). The V gene lost 4 bases and the J gene lost 4 bases, with 5 bases spanning the gap. The CDR3 protein is CASSTYYNEQFF. Written as DNA, the CDR3 is TGTGCCAGTAGTACCTATTACAATGAGCAGTTCTTC.

V and J are TRBV16 and TRBJ1-2, with no clear D. CDR1 KGHSY and CDR2 FQNENV come from the germline V gene. V lost 1 base, J lost 6 bases, and 12 bases lay in between. This CDR3 comprises 14 residues. The CDR3 region is CASSQYQPANGYTF. For the CDR3, the DNA is TGTGCCAGCAGCCAATACCAACCTGCGAATGGCTACACCTTC.

V usage is TRBV6-5 and J usage is TRBJ2-3, with a weak D call TRBD1 (6 bases). Germline values: CDR1 MNHEY, CDR2 SVGAGI. This CDR3 has 15 residues. Trimming stripped 8 bases from V and 6 bases from J, with 21 bases between. The CDR3 loop reads CASLPQGGYWDTQYF. CDR3 coding DNA: TGTGCCAGCCTCCCACAGGGCGGATATTGGGATACGCAGTATTTT.

This clone was seen just once. The gene calls are TRBV4-2 and TRBJ2-3; TRBD2 might be the D (5 bases). V was cut by 2 bases and J by 4 bases, with 13 bases left in between. Germline-derived CDR1 and CDR2 are LGHNA and YNFKEQ. The CDR3 spans 15 residues. CDR3 amino acids: CASSQSFAGADTQYF. CDR3 sequence (DNA): TGTGCCAGCAGCCAATCCTTTGCGGGCGCAGATACGCAGTATTTT.

V is TRBV11-2 and J is TRBJ1-6; TRBD1 might be the D (6 bases). This CDR3 is built from 15 residues. Germline V gene lookup returns CDR1 SGHAT and CDR2 FQNNGV. V was pared by 6 bases and J by 9 bases, with 18 bases between. The CDR3 DNA reads as TGTGCCAGCAGTAAAGGGTTGGGGGCCGGTTCACCCCTCCACTTT. Translating it yields CASSKGLGAGSPLHF. The complete variable domain, with remaining parts taken from reference TRBV11-2 and TRBJ1-6, reads EAGVAQSPRYKIIEKRQSVAFWCNPISGHATLYWYQQILGQGPKLLIQFQNNGVVDDSQLPKDRFSAERLKGVDSTLKIQPAKLEDSAVYLCASSKGLGAGSPLHFGNGTRLTVT.

The chain links TRBV7-3 to TRBJ2-5; maybe TRBD2 (5 bases). This CDR3 spans 13 amino acids. V was clipped by 5 bases and J by 5 bases, with 12 bases between them. Germline V CDR1 and CDR2: SGHTA, FQGTGA. The CDR3 DNA sequence: TGTGCCAGCAGCCCGGGGTTGTACGAGACCCAGTACTTC. Its translation: CASSPGLYETQYF.

The chain employs TRBV25-1 and TRBJ2-1; no clear D gene. CDR1 and CDR2 from the germline V gene are MGHDK and SYGVNS. The germline V and J ends were trimmed by 4 bases and 0 bases, with 7 bases remaining between them. The CDR3 sequence is 14 residues long. The DNA for the CDR3 is TGTGCCAGCAGTGGCCATAGCTCCTACAATGAGCAGTTCTTC. Translated, it gives CASSGHSSYNEQFF.

This clone was seen once. The rearrangement links TRBV11-3 to TRBJ2-1; 7 bases fit TRBD1. This CDR3 has 12 amino acids. Looked up from germline, CDR1 is SGHNT and CDR2 is YENEEA. With 6 bases clipped from V and 14 bases from J, the junction kept 10 bases outside the gene matches. This CDR3 is CASSRRQGIEFF. DNA for the CDR3: TGTGCCAGCAGTCGCCGACAGGGCATAGAGTTCTTC.

The V gene is TRBV19, the J gene TRBJ2-7, with D possibly matching TRBD1 (6 bases). The V end lost 2 bases, the J end lost 2 bases, and 7 bases lay between the germline ends. The CDR3 loop spans 13 amino acids. Germline loops: CDR1 LNHDA, CDR2 SQIVND (reference sequence). The CDR3 region is CASSIQGTYEQYF. The CDR3 nucleotides are TGTGCCAGTAGTATACAGGGGACCTACGAGCAGTACTTC.

This sequence joins TRBV2 and TRBJ1-6, with TRBD1 matching 10 bases. Germline assignment: CDR1 SNHLY and CDR2 FYNNEI. The CDR3 is 18 amino acids. The ends lost 7 bases at V and 5 bases at J; junction bases unmatched: 14. This CDR3 is CASIFGTGASRNNSPLHF. CDR3 nucleotides: TGTGCCAGCATCTTCGGGACAGGGGCGTCCAGAAATAATTCACCCCTCCACTTT.

The chain employs TRBV28 and TRBJ1-5, with unresolved D. The length of the CDR3 is 14 residues. The V end lost 3 bases, the J end lost 3 bases, and 9 bases lay between the germline ends. In germline, CDR1 is MDHEN, CDR2 SYDVKM. CDR3 nucleotides: TGTGCCAGCAGTTTTGGCAGTCACAATCAGCCCCAGCATTTT. This codes for CASSFGSHNQPQHF.

The chain couples TRBV11-2 to TRBJ2-2, with unresolved D. The CDR3 extends over 12 amino acids. V shed 3 bases and J shed 5 bases, with 4 bases lying between them. Germline V gives CDR1 SGHAT, CDR2 FQNNGV. The CDR3 DNA reads TGTGCCAGCAGCTTCGGGACCGGGGAGCTGTTTTTT. It encodes CASSFGTGELFF.

The chain has TRBV6-5 and TRBJ1-1; tentative D call: TRBD1 (6 bases). The CDR3 runs to 14 residues. Between the trimmed V and J ends, which lost 8 bases and 2 bases, there was a span of 15 bases. Germline values: CDR1 MNHEY, CDR2 SVGAGI. The CDR3 reads CASGLGQLNTEAFF. CDR3 DNA: TGTGCCAGCGGACTAGGACAGCTAAACACTGAAGCTTTCTTT.

V gene TRBV7-9 combines with J gene TRBJ2-5; the D is unclear. The CDR3 consists of 15 residues. V was shortened by 0 bases and J by 5 bases, with 13 bases between the two germline ends. Germline values: CDR1 SEHNR, CDR2 FQNEAQ (reference sequence). The CDR3 protein is CASSLAVAKIETQYF. The CDR3 DNA is TGTGCCAGCAGCTTAGCGGTGGCCAAAATTGAGACCCAGTACTTC.